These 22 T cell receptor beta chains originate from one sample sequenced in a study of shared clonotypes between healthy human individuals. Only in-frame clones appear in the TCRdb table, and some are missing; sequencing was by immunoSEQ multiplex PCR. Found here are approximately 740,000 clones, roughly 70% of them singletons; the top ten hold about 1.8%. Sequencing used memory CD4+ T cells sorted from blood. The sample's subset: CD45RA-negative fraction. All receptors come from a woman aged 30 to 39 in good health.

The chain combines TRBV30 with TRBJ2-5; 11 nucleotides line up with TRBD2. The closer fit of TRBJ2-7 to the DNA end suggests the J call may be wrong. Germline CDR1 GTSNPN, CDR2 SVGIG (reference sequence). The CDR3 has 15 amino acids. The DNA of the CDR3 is TGTGCCTGGAGTGGGAGACTAGCGGGGATCTACGAGCAGTACTTC. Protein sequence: CAWSGRLAGIYEQYF.

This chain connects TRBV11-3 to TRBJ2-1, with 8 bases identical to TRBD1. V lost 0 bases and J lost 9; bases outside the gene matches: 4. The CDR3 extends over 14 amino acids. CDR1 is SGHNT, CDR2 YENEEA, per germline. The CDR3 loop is CASSLETGDAEQFF. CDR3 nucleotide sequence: TGTGCCAGCAGCTTAGAGACAGGGGATGCTGAGCAGTTCTTC. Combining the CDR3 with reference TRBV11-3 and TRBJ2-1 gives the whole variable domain EAGVVQSPRYKIIEKKQPVAFWCNPISGHNTLYWYLQNLGQGPELLIRYENEEAVDDSQLPKDRFSAERLKGVDSTLKIQPAELGDSAVYLCASSLETGDAEQFFGPGTRLTVL.

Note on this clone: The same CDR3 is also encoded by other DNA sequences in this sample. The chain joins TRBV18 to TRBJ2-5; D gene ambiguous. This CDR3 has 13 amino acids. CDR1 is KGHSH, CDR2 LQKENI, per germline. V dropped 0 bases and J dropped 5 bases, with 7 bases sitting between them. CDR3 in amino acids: CASSPPGRETQYF. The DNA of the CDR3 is TGTGCCAGCTCACCACCGGGTCGCGAGACCCAGTACTTC.

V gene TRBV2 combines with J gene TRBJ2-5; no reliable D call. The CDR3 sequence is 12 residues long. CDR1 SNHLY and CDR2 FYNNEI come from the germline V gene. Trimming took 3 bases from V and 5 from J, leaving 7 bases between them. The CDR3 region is CASSEVVETQYF. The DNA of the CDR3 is TGTGCCAGCAGTGAGGTGGTGGAGACCCAGTACTTC.

Here the CDR3 DNA reads TGCGCCAGCAGTGAGGGCGGAGGATACACTGAAGCTTTCTTT. It encodes CASSEGGGYTEAFF. J is TRBJ1-1 and V is TRBV10-2; D gene uncertain. The CDR3 extends over 14 amino acids. Germline values: CDR1 WSHSY, CDR2 SAAADI. The V and J ends lost 2 bases and 3 bases respectively, with 10 bases between them.

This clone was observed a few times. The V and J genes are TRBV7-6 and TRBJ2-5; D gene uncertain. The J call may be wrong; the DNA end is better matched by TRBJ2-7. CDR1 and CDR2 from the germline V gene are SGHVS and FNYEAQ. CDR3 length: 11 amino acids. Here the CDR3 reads CASSLTDEQYF. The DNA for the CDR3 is TGTGCCAGCAGCTTAACCGACGAGCAGTACTTC.

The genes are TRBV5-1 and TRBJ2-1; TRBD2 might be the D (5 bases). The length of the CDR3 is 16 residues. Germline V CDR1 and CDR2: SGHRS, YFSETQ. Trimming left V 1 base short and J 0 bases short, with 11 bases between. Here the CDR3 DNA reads TGCGCCAGCAGCTTGCGTCCGGGAAGCTCCTACAATGAGCAGTTCTTC. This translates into CASSLRPGSSYNEQFF.

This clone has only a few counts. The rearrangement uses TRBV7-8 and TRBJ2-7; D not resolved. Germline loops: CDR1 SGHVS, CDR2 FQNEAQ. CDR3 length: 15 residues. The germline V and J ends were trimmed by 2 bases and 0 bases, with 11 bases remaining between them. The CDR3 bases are TGTGCCAGCAGCTTATTTCCGGGTAGCTCCTACGAGCAGTACTTC. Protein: CASSLFPGSSYEQYF.

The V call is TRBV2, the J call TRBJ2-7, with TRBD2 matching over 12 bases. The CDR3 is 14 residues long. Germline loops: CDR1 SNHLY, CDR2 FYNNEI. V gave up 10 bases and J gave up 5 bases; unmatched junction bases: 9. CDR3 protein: CATERLAGVNEQYF. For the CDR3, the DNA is TGTGCCACCGAAAGACTAGCGGGAGTGAACGAGCAGTACTTC.

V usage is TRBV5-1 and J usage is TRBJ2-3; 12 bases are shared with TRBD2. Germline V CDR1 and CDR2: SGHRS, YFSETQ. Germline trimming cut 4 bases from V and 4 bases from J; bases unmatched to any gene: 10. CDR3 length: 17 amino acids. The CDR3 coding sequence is TGCGCCAGCAGCAGTGGGCTAGCGGGAGGGCTTGCAGATACGCAGTATTTT. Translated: CASSSGLAGGLADTQYF.

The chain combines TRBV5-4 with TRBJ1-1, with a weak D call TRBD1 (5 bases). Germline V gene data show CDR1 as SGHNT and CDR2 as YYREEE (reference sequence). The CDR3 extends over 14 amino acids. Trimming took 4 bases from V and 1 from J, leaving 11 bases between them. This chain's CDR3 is CASSPRRGNTEAFF. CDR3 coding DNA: TGTGCCAGCAGCCCTCGAAGGGGGAACACTGAAGCTTTCTTT.

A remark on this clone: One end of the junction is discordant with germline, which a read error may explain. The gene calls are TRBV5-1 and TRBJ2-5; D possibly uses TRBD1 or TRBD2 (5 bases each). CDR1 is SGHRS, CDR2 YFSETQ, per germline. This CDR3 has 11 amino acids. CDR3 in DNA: TGCGCCAGCACCTTGGGGGTGACCCAGTACTTC. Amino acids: CASTLGVTQYF.

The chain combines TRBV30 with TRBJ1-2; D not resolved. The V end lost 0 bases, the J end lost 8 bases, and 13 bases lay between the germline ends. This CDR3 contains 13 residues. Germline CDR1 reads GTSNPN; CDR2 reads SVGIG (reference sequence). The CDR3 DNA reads TGTGCCTGGAGTGTTGGCAGCATCTACGGCTACACCTTC. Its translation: CAWSVGSIYGYTF.

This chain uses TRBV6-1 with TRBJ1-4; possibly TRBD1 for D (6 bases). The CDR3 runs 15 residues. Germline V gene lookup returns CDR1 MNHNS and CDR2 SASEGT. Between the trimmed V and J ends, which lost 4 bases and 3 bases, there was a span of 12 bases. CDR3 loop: CASSVTGIPNEKLFF. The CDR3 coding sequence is TGTGCCAGCAGTGTTACAGGGATCCCTAATGAAAAACTGTTTTTT.

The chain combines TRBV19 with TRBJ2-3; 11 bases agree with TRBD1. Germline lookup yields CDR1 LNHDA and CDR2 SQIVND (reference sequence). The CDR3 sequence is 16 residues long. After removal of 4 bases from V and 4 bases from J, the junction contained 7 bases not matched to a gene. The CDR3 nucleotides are TGTGCCAGTAGTACTATTCCGGGACAGGGGGCAGATACGCAGTATTTT. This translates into CASSTIPGQGADTQYF.

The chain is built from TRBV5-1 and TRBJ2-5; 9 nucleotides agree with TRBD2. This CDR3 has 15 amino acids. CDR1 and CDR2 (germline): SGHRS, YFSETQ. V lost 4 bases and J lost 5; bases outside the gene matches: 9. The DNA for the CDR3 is TGCGCCAGCAGCAATAGCGGGAGATCTGGGGAGACCCAGTACTTC. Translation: CASSNSGRSGETQYF.

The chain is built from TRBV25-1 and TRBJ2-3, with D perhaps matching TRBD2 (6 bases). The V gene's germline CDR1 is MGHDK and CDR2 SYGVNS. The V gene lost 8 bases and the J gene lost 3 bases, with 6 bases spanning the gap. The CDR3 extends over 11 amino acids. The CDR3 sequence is CASGGTDTQYF. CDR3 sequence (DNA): TGTGCCAGCGGGGGGACAGATACGCAGTATTTT.

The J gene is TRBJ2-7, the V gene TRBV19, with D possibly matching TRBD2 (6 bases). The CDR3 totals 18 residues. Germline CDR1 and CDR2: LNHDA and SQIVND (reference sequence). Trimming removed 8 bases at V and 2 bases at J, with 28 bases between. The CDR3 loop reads CASSRFSWGTGVPYEQYF. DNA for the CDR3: TGTGCCAGTTCCCGATTTTCGTGGGGTACGGGAGTTCCCTACGAGCAGTACTTC. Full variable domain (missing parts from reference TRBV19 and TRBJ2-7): DGGITQSPKYLFRKEGQNVTLSCEQNLNHDAMYWYRQDPGQGLRLIYYSQIVNDFQKGDIAEGYSVSREKKESFPLTVTSAQKNPTAFYLCASSRFSWGTGVPYEQYFGPGTRLTVT.

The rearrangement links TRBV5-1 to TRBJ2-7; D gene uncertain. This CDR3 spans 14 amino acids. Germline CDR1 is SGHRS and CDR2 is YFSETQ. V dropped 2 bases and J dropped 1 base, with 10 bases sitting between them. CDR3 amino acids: CASSFSAVSYEQYF. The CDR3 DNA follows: TGCGCCAGCAGCTTTTCCGCTGTATCCTACGAGCAGTACTTC. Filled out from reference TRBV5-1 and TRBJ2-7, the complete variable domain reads KAGVTQTPRYLIKTRGQQVTLSCSPISGHRSVSWYQQTPGQGLQFLFEYFSETQRNKGNFPGRFSGRQFSNSRSEMNVSTLELGDSALYLCASSFSAVSYEQYFGPGTRLTVT.

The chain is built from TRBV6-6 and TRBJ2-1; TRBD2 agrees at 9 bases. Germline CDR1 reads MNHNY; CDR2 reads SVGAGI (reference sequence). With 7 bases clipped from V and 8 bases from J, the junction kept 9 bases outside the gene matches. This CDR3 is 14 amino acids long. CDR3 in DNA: TGTGCCAGCATTCCGGCGGGGACTAGCCATGAGCAGTTCTTC. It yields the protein CASIPAGTSHEQFF.

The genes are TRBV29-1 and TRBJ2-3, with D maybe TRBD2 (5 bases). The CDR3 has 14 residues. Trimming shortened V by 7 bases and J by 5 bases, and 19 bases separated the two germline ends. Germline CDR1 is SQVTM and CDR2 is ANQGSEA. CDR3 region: CSAEREPQKDTQYF. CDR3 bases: TGCAGCGCAGAAAGGGAGCCCCAGAAAGATACGCAGTATTTT.

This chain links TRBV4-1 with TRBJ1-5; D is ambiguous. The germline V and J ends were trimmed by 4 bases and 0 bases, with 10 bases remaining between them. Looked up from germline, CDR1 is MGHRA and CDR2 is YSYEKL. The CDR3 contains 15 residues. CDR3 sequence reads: CASSLYDHSNQPQHF. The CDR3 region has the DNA TGCGCCAGCAGCCTGTACGACCATAGCAATCAGCCCCAGCATTTT.